This T cell receptor (beta chain) was profiled in a study of Ad26.COV2.S vaccination and SARS-CoV-2 variants listed by TCRdb under 2021. About the study as a whole: Donors in the vaccine arm were drawn from COV1001, a multicentre, randomized, double-blind, placebo-controlled phase I-IIa trial testing Ad26.COV2.S in healthy adults. Ad26.COV2.S was administered intramuscularly at a dose of 5x10^10 or 1x10^11 viral particles, either as one shot or as two shots given 56 days apart. Throughout the experiments and outcome assessment, investigators stayed blinded to trial group allocation. Trial participants were randomized into five groups of five, in which low-dose or high-dose Ad26.COV2.S was given once or twice, or placebo was given on both occasions. Sequencing of the TCRbeta repertoire served to evaluate the specificity and breadth of SARS-CoV-2-reactive T cell receptors following Ad26.COV2.S vaccination. A total of approximately 30 samples were included in the TCR-sequenced set, comprising around 19 Ad26.COV2.S vaccine recipients, 5 placebo recipients and 8 SARS-CoV-2 convalescent individuals.

From the cysteine through the phenylalanine, the CDR3 covers 13 amino acids. Only CDR3 DNA is held: 39 bases, read in frame from base 1. The trim is 5 bases for V and 1 base for J, with a gap of 9 bases between the germline ends. The germline V gene (reference sequence) sets CDR1 to SGHNT and CDR2 to YYREEE. Overall results and qualifications from the work: Compared with placebo recipients, Ad26.COV2.S recipients showed higher spike-specific TCR breadth (P = 0.0014). The authors noted that total T cell responses may have been underestimated by the TCR breadth and depth analyses. After vaccination, spike-specific CD8+ and CD4+ T cell responses were reported to show substantial breadth. Comparing responses between vaccine doses or regimens was not something the study was powered to do. Vaccine and placebo recipients had similar non-spike TCR breadth, a finding consistent with the vaccine containing only spike.

Regarding this clone: This receptor's antigen is unknown. Per-base quality was not reported, and no clone a single base away is much larger than it.

The immunoSEQ Assay was used to sequence TCRbeta CDR3 regions. After extraction, genomic DNA underwent amplification by bias-controlled multiplex PCR, followed by high-throughput sequencing. On the authors' methods: To quantify the absolute abundance of each unique TCRbeta CDR3 region, sequences were collapsed and filtered. Usable DNA was measured by amplifying reference genes present in all nucleated cells, and TCRbeta template counts were normalized to that usable DNA to estimate T cell fraction. Repertoire TCRs were annotated as SARS-CoV-2-specific when V gene, CDR3 amino acid sequence and J gene were exactly matched to a known reactive TCR set. MIRA supplied the reference SARS-CoV-2 TCR set, which was filtered for enrichment in COVID-19-positive ImmuneCODE repertoires so that public or cross-reactive TCRs were removed. Drawing on the MIRA antigens, annotated TCRs were analysed further at the level of specific ORF or position within ORF. Breadth was defined as annotated unique rearrangements over total unique productive rearrangements; depth was the summed frequency of those rearrangements. Two-sided Wilcoxon rank-sum tests were applied when comparing TCR breadth between groups. TCRdb stores this immuneACCESS table with in-frame sequences only. Part of the clones is absent; in the studies checked, under half of the shortfall reflects unresolved V genes, and no reason is known for the rest. V and J calls and clone size are those listed in that table; D and trimming were worked out from the DNA. The sample has fewer than 800,000 clones on record, about 90% of them singletons. The ten largest make up 1.5% of the sample.

According to the study, the label for this sample's treatment or condition signals: about 20 received Ad26.COV2.S at low or high dose, single or two shots; about 5 received placebo; per-sample allocation not given. Repertoires of vaccine and placebo recipients were sequenced from samples collected on day 63 after the first injection. Cohort 1b enrolled 20 to 30 adults aged 18-55 years at a single site in Boston, USA, between 29 July and 7 August 2020. Ad26.COV2.S was a replication-incompetent adenovirus type 26 vector expressing a prefusion-stabilized SARS-CoV-2 spike protein from the original Wuhan strain.

Sequencing was performed on peripheral blood, taken in a trial of Ad26.COV2.S vaccine versus placebo. The TCR originated in a person aged 18 to 59 who received the Ad26.COV2.S COVID-19 vaccine or a placebo. The sequence joins TRBV5-4 to TRBJ1-1, with no reliable assignment of the D segment. CDR3 loop: CASRPTANTEAFF. The DNA is TGTGCCAGCAGACCAACAGCGAACACTGAAGCTTTCTTT.